Listed below are T cell receptor beta chains from one sample, sequenced in a study of blood T cells in healthy people across ages. TCRdb itself ran the 5' RACE reads through MiXCR, one entry per CDR3 protein. This sample carries some 900,000 distinct CDR3 sequences, around 48% of them seen once, and the ten largest clones take roughly 13%. Sample: blood. These receptors were collected from a man aged 25-45 years in good health. Each CDR3 is given with its conserved first and last residue. The D gene is left open where the match is weak. Size tells how often a clone was seen (once, few, many) or the class of an expanded clone, and some rows leave it out.

many,TRBV7-2,TRBJ1-1,-,CASSPLWTEAFF,TGTGCCAGCTCTCCACTTTGGACTGAAGCTTTCTTT
-,TRBV20-1,TRBJ2-1,-,CSARDPSASYNEQFF,TGCAGTGCTAGAGACCCGTCGGCGTCCTACAATGAGCAGTTCTTC
-,TRBV27,TRBJ2-1,TRBD2,CASSGLAGGDNEQFF,TGTGCCAGCAGTGGACTAGCGGGGGGGGACAATGAGCAGTTCTTC
-,TRBV5-1,TRBJ1-2,-,CASSLEGSLGYGYTF,TGCGCCAGCAGCTTGGAGGGTAGTTTGGGCTATGGCTACACCTTC
few,TRBV28,TRBJ2-4,TRBD1,CASSILTGGREQYF,TGTGCCAGCAGTATCCTAACAGGGGGTCGGGAGCAGTACTTC
-,TRBV27,TRBJ2-7,-,CASSFGHSYEQYF,TGTGCCAGCAGTTTCGGACACTCCTACGAGCAGTACTTC
few,TRBV6-2/TRBV6-3,TRBJ1-2,TRBD1,CASSYSMGRDRDGNYGYTF,TGTGCCAGCAGTTACTCGATGGGCCGGGACAGGGATGGTAACTATGGCTACACCTTC
-,TRBV12-3/TRBV12-4,TRBJ2-5,-,CASRQTSTRGYQETQYF,TGTGCCAGCAGACAAACTTCAACCCGGGGCTACCAAGAGACCCAGTACTTC
-,TRBV7-9,TRBJ2-1,-,CASSPAGDLSYNEQFF,TGTGCCAGCAGCCCAGCAGGGGACCTCTCCTACAATGAGCAGTTCTTC
few,TRBV10-3,TRBJ1-1,-,CAISFGTPITEAFF,TGTGCCATCAGCTTCGGGACCCCAATCACTGAAGCTTTCTTT
few,TRBV4-1,TRBJ2-1,-,CASSQDPAGFYNEQFF,TGCGCCAGCAGCCAAGATCCCGCAGGGTTCTACAATGAGCAGTTCTTC
-,TRBV6-2/TRBV6-3,TRBJ2-7,-,CASSFGRGTSEQYF,TGTGCCAGCAGTTTCGGCAGGGGAACGAGCGAGCAGTACTTC
-,TRBV6-5,TRBJ1-1,-,CASRQGGFTEAFF,TGTGCCAGCAGGCAGGGAGGGTTCACTGAAGCTTTCTTT
few,TRBV20-1,TRBJ2-7,TRBD1,CSAFGQGTWEQYF,TGCAGTGCATTCGGACAGGGTACATGGGAGCAGTACTTC
once,TRBV6-1,TRBJ2-7,-,CASSEAPGRMGYEQYF,TGTGCCAGCAGTGAAGCGCCAGGGCGGATGGGCTACGAGCAGTACTTC
-,TRBV12-3/TRBV12-4,TRBJ2-7,-,CASSARAGSYEQYF,TGTGCCAGCAGTGCAAGGGCCGGTTCCTACGAGCAGTACTTC
few,TRBV4-2,TRBJ2-3,TRBD2,CASSPLGRRGGTDTQYF,TGTGCCAGCAGCCCCCTCGGCAGGCGGGGGGGGACAGATACGCAGTATTTT
-,TRBV6-5,TRBJ2-7,-,CASSYLSEQYF,TGTGCCAGCAGTTACTTGTCCGAGCAGTACTTC
-,TRBV2,TRBJ2-4,-,CASGQLDIQYF,TGTGCCAGCGGGCAACTGGACATTCAGTACTTC
-,TRBV20-1,TRBJ1-5,-,CSARDRVQGGFQPQHF,TGCAGTGCTAGAGATCGTGTTCAAGGAGGCTTCCAGCCCCAGCATTTT
-,TRBV28,TRBJ2-7,-,CASSSPWTPSDEQYF,TGTGCCAGCAGTTCCCCGTGGACACCGTCCGACGAGCAGTACTTC
-,TRBV4-2,TRBJ2-7,TRBD1,CASSQGDRGEQYF,TGTGCCAGCAGCCAAGGGGACAGGGGCGAGCAGTACTTC
-,TRBV2,TRBJ2-1,-,CASSRSEDNEQFF,TGTGCCAGCAGTCGTAGCGAGGACAATGAGCAGTTCTTC
-,TRBV5-1,TRBJ1-2,TRBD1,CASSGQGSGYGYTF,TGCGCCAGCAGCGGACAGGGTTCCGGCTATGGCTACACCTTC
-,TRBV7-2,TRBJ2-7,-,CASSLGVGWEQYF,TGTGCCAGCAGCTTAGGGGTGGGGTGGGAGCAGTACTTC
-,TRBV5-1,TRBJ2-3,-,CASSLVARGTDTQYF,TGCGCCAGCAGCTTGGTTGCCAGGGGAACAGATACGCAGTATTTT
few,TRBV6-2/TRBV6-3,TRBJ2-5,-,CASRSSVQETQYF,TGTGCCAGCAGGTCCTCGGTTCAAGAGACCCAGTACTTC
-,TRBV11-3,TRBJ2-5,-,CASSPTSPGHLMQETQYF,TGTGCCAGCAGCCCGACTTCACCGGGACATCTTATGCAAGAGACCCAGTACTTC